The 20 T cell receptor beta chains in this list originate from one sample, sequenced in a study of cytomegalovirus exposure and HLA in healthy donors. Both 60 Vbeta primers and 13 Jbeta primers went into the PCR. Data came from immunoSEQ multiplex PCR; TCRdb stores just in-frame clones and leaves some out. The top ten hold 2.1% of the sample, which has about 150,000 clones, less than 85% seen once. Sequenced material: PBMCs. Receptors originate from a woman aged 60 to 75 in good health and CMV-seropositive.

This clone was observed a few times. CDR3 residues: CASSLEGLRNYGYTF. The CDR3 coding sequence is TGTGCCAGCAGCTTGGAGGGGCTGAGGAACTATGGCTACACCTTC. The chain carries TRBV5-4 and TRBJ1-2, with D possibly TRBD1 on 5 matching bases. V was clipped by 0 bases and J by 2 bases, with 11 bases between them. Germline CDR1 is SGHNT and CDR2 is YYREEE (reference sequence). CDR3 size: 15 residues.

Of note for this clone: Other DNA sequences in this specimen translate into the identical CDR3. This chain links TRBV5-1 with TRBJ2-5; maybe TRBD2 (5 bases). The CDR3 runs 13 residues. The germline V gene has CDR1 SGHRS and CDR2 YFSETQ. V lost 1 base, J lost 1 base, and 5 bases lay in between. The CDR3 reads CASSLSGQETQYF. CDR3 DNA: TGCGCCAGCAGCTTGAGCGGCCAAGAGACCCAGTACTTC.

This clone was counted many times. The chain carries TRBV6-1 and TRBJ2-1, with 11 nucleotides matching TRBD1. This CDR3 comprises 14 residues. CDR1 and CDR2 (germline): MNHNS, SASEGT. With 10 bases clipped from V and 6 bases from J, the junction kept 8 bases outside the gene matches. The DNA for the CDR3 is TGTGCCACGCTTACCGGGACAGGGGGCAATGAGCAGTTCTTC. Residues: CATLTGTGGNEQFF.

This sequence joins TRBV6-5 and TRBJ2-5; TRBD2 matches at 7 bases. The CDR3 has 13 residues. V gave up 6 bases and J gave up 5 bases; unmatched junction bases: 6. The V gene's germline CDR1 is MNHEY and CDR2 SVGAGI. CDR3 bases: TGTGCCAGCAGCCTACGGCGGGAGGAGACCCAGTACTTC. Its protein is CASSLRREETQYF.

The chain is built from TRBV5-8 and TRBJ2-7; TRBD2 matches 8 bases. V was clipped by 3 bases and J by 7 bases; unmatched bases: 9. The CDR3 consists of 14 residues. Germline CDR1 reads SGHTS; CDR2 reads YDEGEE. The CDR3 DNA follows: TGTGCCAGCAGCTCTCGGACTAGCCGTGGGGAGCAGTACTTC. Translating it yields CASSSRTSRGEQYF.

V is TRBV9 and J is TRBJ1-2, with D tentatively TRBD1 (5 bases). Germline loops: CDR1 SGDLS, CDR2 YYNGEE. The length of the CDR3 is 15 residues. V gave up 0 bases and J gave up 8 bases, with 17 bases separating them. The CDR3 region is CASSVGYWGEDGYTF. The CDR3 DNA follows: TGTGCCAGCAGCGTAGGTTACTGGGGCGAGGACGGCTACACCTTC.

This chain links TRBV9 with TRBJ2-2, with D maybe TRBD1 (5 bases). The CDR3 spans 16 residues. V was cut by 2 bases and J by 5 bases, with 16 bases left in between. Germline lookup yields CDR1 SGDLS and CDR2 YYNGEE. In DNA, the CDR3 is TGTGCCAGCAGCGTCGGACATCCCCCTGGGACCGGGGAGCTGTTTTTT. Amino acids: CASSVGHPPGTGELFF.

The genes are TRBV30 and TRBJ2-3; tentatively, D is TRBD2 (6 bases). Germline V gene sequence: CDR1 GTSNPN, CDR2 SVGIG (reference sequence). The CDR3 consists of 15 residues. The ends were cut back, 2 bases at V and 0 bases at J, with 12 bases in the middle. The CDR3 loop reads CAWSPLAGSTDTQYF. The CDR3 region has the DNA TGTGCCTGGAGTCCCTTGGCGGGGAGCACAGATACGCAGTATTTT.

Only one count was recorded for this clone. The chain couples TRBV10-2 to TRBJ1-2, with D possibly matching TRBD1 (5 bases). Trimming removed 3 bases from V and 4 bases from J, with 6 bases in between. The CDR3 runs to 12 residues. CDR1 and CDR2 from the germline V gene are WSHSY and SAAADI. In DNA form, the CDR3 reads TGCGCCAGCAGTGACGACAGCTATGGCTACACCTTC. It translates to CASSDDSYGYTF.

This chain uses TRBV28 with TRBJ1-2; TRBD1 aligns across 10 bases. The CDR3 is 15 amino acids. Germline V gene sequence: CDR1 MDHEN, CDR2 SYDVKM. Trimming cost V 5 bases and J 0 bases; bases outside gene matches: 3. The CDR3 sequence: CASSTGQGANYGYTF. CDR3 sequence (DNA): TGTGCCAGCAGTACCGGACAGGGGGCTAACTATGGCTACACCTTC.

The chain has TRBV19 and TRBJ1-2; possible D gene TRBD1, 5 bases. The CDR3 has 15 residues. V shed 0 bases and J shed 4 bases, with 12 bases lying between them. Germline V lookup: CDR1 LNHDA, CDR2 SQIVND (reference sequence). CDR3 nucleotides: TGTGCCAGTAGTATAGACTTCACCGGGGGCTATGGCTACACCTTC. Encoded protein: CASSIDFTGGYGYTF.

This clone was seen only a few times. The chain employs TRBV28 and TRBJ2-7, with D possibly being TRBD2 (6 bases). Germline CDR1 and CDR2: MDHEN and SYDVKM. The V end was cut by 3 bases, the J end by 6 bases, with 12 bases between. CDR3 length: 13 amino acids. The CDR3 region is CASSLGAGSEQYF. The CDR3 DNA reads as TGTGCCAGCAGTTTGGGCGCGGGAAGCGAGCAGTACTTC.

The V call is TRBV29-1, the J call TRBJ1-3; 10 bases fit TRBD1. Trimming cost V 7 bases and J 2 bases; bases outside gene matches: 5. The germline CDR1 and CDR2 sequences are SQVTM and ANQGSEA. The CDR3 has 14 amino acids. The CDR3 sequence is CSASDRGPGNTIYF. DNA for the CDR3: TGCAGCGCCTCCGACAGGGGGCCTGGAAACACCATATATTTT.

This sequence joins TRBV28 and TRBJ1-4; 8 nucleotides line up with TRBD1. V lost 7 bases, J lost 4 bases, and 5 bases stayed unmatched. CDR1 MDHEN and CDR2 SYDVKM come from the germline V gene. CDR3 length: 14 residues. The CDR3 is CASTLDRGNEKLFF. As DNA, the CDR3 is TGTGCCAGCACCCTTGACAGGGGTAATGAAAAACTGTTTTTT. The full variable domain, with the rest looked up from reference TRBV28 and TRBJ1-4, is DVKVTQSSRYLVKRTGEKVFLECVQDMDHENMFWYRQDPGLGLRLIYFSYDVKMKEKGDIPEGYSVSREKKERFSLILESASTNQTSMYLCASTLDRGNEKLFFGSGTQLSVL.

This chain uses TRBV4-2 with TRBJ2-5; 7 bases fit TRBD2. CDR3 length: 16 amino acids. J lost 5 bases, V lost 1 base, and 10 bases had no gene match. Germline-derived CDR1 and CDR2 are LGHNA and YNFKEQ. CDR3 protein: CASSQVGGDLGETQYF. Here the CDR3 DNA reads TGTGCCAGCAGCCAAGTTGGGGGGGACCTCGGGGAGACCCAGTACTTC.

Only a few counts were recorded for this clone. The DNA of the CDR3 is TGTGCCAGCAGTGCGAATAGCGGGATACCAGATACGCAGTATTTT. Encoded protein: CASSANSGIPDTQYF. The rearrangement links TRBV6-1 to TRBJ2-3, with 8 bases matching TRBD2. This CDR3 spans 15 amino acids. The J segment lost 4 bases and the V segment lost 4 bases, leaving 7 bases of the junction unmatched. In germline, CDR1 is MNHNS, CDR2 SASEGT.

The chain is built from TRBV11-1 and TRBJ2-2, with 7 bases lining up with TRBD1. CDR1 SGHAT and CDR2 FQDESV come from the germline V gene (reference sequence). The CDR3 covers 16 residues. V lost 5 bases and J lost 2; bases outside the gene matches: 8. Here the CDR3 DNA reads TGTGCCAGCAGCCCCTACAGGGGCCTTAACACCGGGGAGCTGTTTTTT. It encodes CASSPYRGLNTGELFF.

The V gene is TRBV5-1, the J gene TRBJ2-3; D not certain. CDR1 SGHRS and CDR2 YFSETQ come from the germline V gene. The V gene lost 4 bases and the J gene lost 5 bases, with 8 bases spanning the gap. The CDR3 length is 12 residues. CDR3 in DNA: TGCGCCAGCAGCCACCGACTAGATACGCAGTATTTT. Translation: CASSHRLDTQYF. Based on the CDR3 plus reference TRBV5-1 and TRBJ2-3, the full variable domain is KAGVTQTPRYLIKTRGQQVTLSCSPISGHRSVSWYQQTPGQGLQFLFEYFSETQRNKGNFPGRFSGRQFSNSRSEMNVSTLELGDSALYLCASSHRLDTQYFGPGTRLTVL.

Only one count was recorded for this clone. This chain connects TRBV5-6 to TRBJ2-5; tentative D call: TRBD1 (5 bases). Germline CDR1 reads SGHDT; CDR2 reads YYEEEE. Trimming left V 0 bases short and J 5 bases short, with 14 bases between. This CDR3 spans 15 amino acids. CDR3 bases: TGTGCCAGCAGCTTGGCGGGTGGGGCGGAGGAGACCCAGTACTTC. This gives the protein CASSLAGGAEETQYF. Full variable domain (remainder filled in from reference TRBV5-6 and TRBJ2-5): DAGVTQSPTHLIKTRGQQVTLRCSPKSGHDTVSWYQQALGQGPQFIFQYYEEEERQRGNFPDRFSGHQFPNYSSELNVNALLLGDSALYLCASSLAGGAEETQYFGPGTRLLVL.

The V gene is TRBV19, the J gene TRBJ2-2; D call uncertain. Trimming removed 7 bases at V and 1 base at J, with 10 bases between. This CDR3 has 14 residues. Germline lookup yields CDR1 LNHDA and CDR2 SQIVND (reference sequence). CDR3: CASNPQVNTGELFF. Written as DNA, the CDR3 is TGTGCCAGTAATCCCCAGGTGAACACCGGGGAGCTGTTTTTT.